This T cell receptor beta chain comes out of a study of CD8+ T cells in alopecia areata. Findings of the study overall: TCR sharing was clearer in mice than between patients, perhaps partly owing to patient HLA diversity. Among the cells sequenced in scalp samples are also the resident alphabeta T cells of normal skin.

Of note for this clone: As yet, its antigen is unknown.

Extracted RNA was reverse transcribed into cDNA, the sequencing template. Some clones are missing from TCRdb's copy, which holds only in-frame ones; the method was immunoSEQ multiplex PCR. The sample holds roughly 130,000 clones, approximately 58% seen once. The CDR3 covers 14 residues. Trimming left V 4 bases short and J 7 bases short, with 15 bases between. CDR1 and CDR2 (germline): SGDLS, YYNGEE. The source material was CD4+ T cells sorted from blood, sampled at week 0. V is TRBV9 and J is TRBJ1-5; tentatively, D is TRBD1 (6 bases). The clonotype comes from a human donor with alopecia areata. CDR3 coding DNA: TGTGCCAGCAGCTCAGCACAGGGAGGACAGCCCCAGCATTTT. This encodes CASSSAQGGQPQHF. The full variable domain, with the rest looked up from reference TRBV9 and TRBJ1-5, is DSGVTQTPKHLITATGQRVTLRCSPRSGDLSVYWYQQSLDQGLQFLIQYYNGEERAKGNILERFSAQQFPDLHSELNLSSLELGDSALYFCASSSAQGGQPQHFGDGTRLSIL.